This is a list of T cell receptor beta chains from one sample in a study of identical twins. MiXCR, applied by TCRdb to the 5' RACE reads, yields one record per CDR3 protein. This sample has around 370,000 distinct CDR3 sequences, with approximately 9.1% found just once. The sample comprised naive T cells sorted from blood. These TCRs come from a woman in her fifties or sixties in good health. Both conserved end residues are part of each CDR3. A D gene is named only where the DNA matches it firmly. For some rows the clone size is stated as once, few or many, or as a class when expanded; others skip it.

>.|.|TRBJ2-3|TRBV12-3/TRBV12-4
TGTGCCAGCAGTTTAGGCGGGACGCCGACAGATACGCAGTATTTT
CASSLGGTPTDTQYF
>.|.|TRBJ2-1|TRBV11-2
TGTGCCAGCAGCTCGGAGGCGTGGGGGACATTTAACAATGAGCAGTTCTTC
CASSSEAWGTFNNEQFF
>.|.|TRBJ1-5|TRBV29-1
TGCAGCGCCATCCCGGTGGGCCAGCCCCAGCATTTT
CSAIPVGQPQHF
>few|.|TRBJ2-3|TRBV11-2
TGTGCCAGCAGCTTAGGAGGGGCGCCGTCAGATACGCAGTATTTT
CASSLGGAPSDTQYF
>many|TRBD2|TRBJ2-1|TRBV12-3/TRBV12-4
TGTGCCAGCAGTCCTCGGGTAGCGGGGTACAATGAGCAGTTCTTC
CASSPRVAGYNEQFF
>many|.|TRBJ2-4|TRBV9
TGTGCCAGCAGCGTAGATTCAGCCAAAAACATTCAGTACTTC
CASSVDSAKNIQYF
>few|TRBD2|TRBJ2-1|TRBV20-1
TGCAGTGCTCCTAGCGGGGCCAATCGTGCGACCAATGAGCAGTTCTTC
CSAPSGANRATNEQFF
>few|.|TRBJ2-1|TRBV18
TGTGCCAGCTCACCAACGACATCTCTCAATGAGCAGTTCTTC
CASSPTTSLNEQFF
>.|.|TRBJ2-6|TRBV7-3
TGTGCCAGCAGCTTAAAGGGGACTTCGAGCTCTGGGGCCAACGTCCTGACTTTC
CASSLKGTSSSGANVLTF
>many|TRBD2|TRBJ2-2|TRBV10-3
TGTGCCATCGAAGCGGGAGAGGACACCGGGGAGCTGTTTTTT
CAIEAGEDTGELFF
>many|TRBD1|TRBJ1-1|TRBV12-3/TRBV12-4
TGTGCCAGCACTCAGGGACAGGGCAACACTGAAGCTTTCTTT
CASTQGQGNTEAFF
>many|.|TRBJ2-2|TRBV21-1
TGTGCCAGCAGGGCAACCCACACCGGGGAGCTGTTTTTT
CASRATHTGELFF
>.|.|TRBJ2-4|TRBV12-3/TRBV12-4
TGTGCCAGCAGCGTGGGGGACATTCAGTACTTC
CASSVGDIQYF
>many|TRBD2|TRBJ2-1|TRBV12-3/TRBV12-4
TGTGCCAGTCGGGGGGGGCTCAATGAGCAGTTCTTC
CASRGGLNEQFF
>.|TRBD2|TRBJ2-4|TRBV7-9
TGTGCCAGCAGCTTTTTCAGGACTAGCGGGGTCAGAGCGGCCAAAAACATTCAGTACTTC
CASSFFRTSGVRAAKNIQYF
>many|.|TRBJ2-7|TRBV5-1
TGCGCCAGCAGAGAACAGGGAAGGTTTTACGAGCAGTACTTC
CASREQGRFYEQYF
>few|.|TRBJ2-6|TRBV7-9
TGTGCCAGCAGCTTAGGTGGAGGGGCGGGCCTCAACGTCCTGACTTTC
CASSLGGGAGLNVLTF
>few|TRBD2|TRBJ2-1|TRBV4-1
TGCGCCAGCAGCCTTCGGGGGGACGCCTACAATGAGCAGTTCTTC
CASSLRGDAYNEQFF
>many|.|TRBJ1-2|TRBV12-3/TRBV12-4
TGTGCCAGCAGTTTCGACAACTATGGCTACACCTTC
CASSFDNYGYTF
>few|TRBD2|TRBJ2-1|TRBV5-1
TGCGCCAGCAAGCCGGGACTAGCGGGAGCCTACTCCTACAATGAGCAGTTCTTC
CASKPGLAGAYSYNEQFF
>few|.|TRBJ2-1|TRBV18
TGTGCCAGCTCACCGGCACGTAGCGTCCACAATGAGCAGTTCTTC
CASSPARSVHNEQFF
>few|TRBD1|TRBJ2-7|TRBV29-1
TGCAGCGTTGTGGGACCGGGACAGGGGGCGACCTACGAGCAGTACTTC
CSVVGPGQGATYEQYF
>.|.|TRBJ2-1|TRBV4-2
TGTGCCAGCAGCCATGTCACAGATTTCTCCTACAATGAGCAGTTCTTC
CASSHVTDFSYNEQFF
>many|.|TRBJ2-1|TRBV2
TGTGCCAGCAGTGCAGGGGTGGCGGGCCTCTTC
CASSAGVAGLF
>many|.|TRBJ2-5|TRBV12-3/TRBV12-4
TGTGCCAGCACCCACGGAGAGACCCAGTACTTC
CASTHGETQYF
>.|TRBD1|TRBJ2-2|TRBV9
TGTGCCAGCAGCGTAGCCGGATTGGGACAGGGGACCGGGGAGCTGTTTTTT
CASSVAGLGQGTGELFF
>few|.|TRBJ2-5|TRBV7-9
TGTGCCAGCAGCTCCAACCGAGGTCGGGAAGACCAAGAGACCCAGTACTTC
CASSSNRGREDQETQYF
>.|.|TRBJ2-1|TRBV27
TGTGCCAGCAGTTTTGGGAGCGTTGGGGTCAATGAGCAGTTCTTC
CASSFGSVGVNEQFF
>many|.|TRBJ2-1|TRBV20-1
TGCAGTGCTAGCACTCCGGGGACCTCTAAGCAGTTCTTC
CSASTPGTSKQFF
>many|TRBD2|TRBJ2-3|TRBV6-5
TGTGCCAGCAGTTTTGCTAGCGGAAGCACAGATACGCAGTATTTT
CASSFASGSTDTQYF
>.|TRBD1|TRBJ1-1|TRBV4-1
TGCGCCAGCAGCCCCGTGTACAGGGGGCCAGGTGAAGCTTTCTTT
CASSPVYRGPGEAFF
>many|.|TRBJ2-1|TRBV27
TGTGCCAGCAGTCCGAGGATCCACCTTTCGGCGCATGAGCAGTTCTTC
CASSPRIHLSAHEQFF
>few|TRBD2|TRBJ2-1|TRBV19
TGTGCCAGTAGTATGGTAGCGGGGGTCTACAATGAGCAGTTCTTC
CASSMVAGVYNEQFF
>few|.|TRBJ2-5|TRBV7-6
TGTGCCAGCAGCCCGCAAAGGGGCCCTCAAGAGACCCAGTACTTC
CASSPQRGPQETQYF
>.|TRBD2|TRBJ2-7|TRBV13
TGTGCCAGCAGCCCCTGGGGTAGCGGGACTTCCTACGAGCAGTACTTC
CASSPWGSGTSYEQYF
>few|TRBD2|TRBJ2-7|TRBV5-1
TGCGCCAGCAGCTTGGGGGGAGCGGGAGGGGGCTACGAGCAGTACTTC
CASSLGGAGGGYEQYF
>many|.|TRBJ2-5|TRBV15
TGTGCCACCAGCAGAGAGTTGAAGCGAGAGACCCAGTACTTC
CATSRELKRETQYF
>.|.|TRBJ2-7|TRBV5-1
TGCGCCAGCAGCCCTTGGGCCGTAAACTACGAGCAGTACTTC
CASSPWAVNYEQYF
>.|.|TRBJ2-7|TRBV4-1
TGCGCCAGCAGCCAAGTGGCGGCCTACGAAGAGCAGTACTTC
CASSQVAAYEEQYF
>.|.|TRBJ2-5|TRBV6-5
TGTGCCAGCAGTTATGGGGTGGTCAGGGAGACCCAGTACTTC
CASSYGVVRETQYF
>.|TRBD2|TRBJ2-7|TRBV5-1
TGCGCCAGCAGCTTGTATTCCGGGACTAGCGGGACCTACGAGCAGTACTTC
CASSLYSGTSGTYEQYF
>few|.|TRBJ2-3|TRBV6-5
TGTGCCAGCAGTTTAGGAGCGTGGACAGATACGCAGTATTTT
CASSLGAWTDTQYF
>few|TRBD2|TRBJ2-2|TRBV7-6
TGTGCCAGCGAGACCGGGACTAGCGGGACCAGCAGGGTCACCGGGGAGCTGTTTTTT
CASETGTSGTSRVTGELFF
>.|.|TRBJ1-5|TRBV7-9
TGTGCCAGCAGCTTAGGGTGGCAGCCCCAGCATTTT
CASSLGWQPQHF
>.|.|TRBJ1-4|TRBV12-3/TRBV12-4
TGTGCCAGCCGCCGGGTCTTCAATGAAAAACTGTTTTTT
CASRRVFNEKLFF
>many|.|TRBJ2-1|TRBV24-1
TGTGCCACCAGTGGGAGGTACAATGAGCAGTTCTTC
CATSGRYNEQFF
>few|TRBD1|TRBJ1-3|TRBV20-1
TGCAGTGCTAGAAGAGTACAGGGGCGAACTGGAAACACCATATATTTT
CSARRVQGRTGNTIYF
>.|TRBD2|TRBJ2-1|TRBV20-1
TGCAGTGGAACAGCTAGCGGGAGAAAATACAATGAGCAGTTCTTC
CSGTASGRKYNEQFF
>.|TRBD1|TRBJ1-2|TRBV6-5
TGTGCCAGCAGCCACAGGGGCGGAGGATATGGCTACACCTTC
CASSHRGGGYGYTF
>many|TRBD1|TRBJ1-4|TRBV12-3/TRBV12-4
TGTGCCAGCAGTAACCGGGACAGGGTCTTTCTTAATGAAAAACTGTTTTTT
CASSNRDRVFLNEKLFF
>.|TRBD2|TRBJ2-1|TRBV29-1
TGCAGCGTTGCTTATAGCGGGAGGGGAAATGAGCAGTTCTTC
CSVAYSGRGNEQFF
>.|TRBD2|TRBJ2-3|TRBV12-3/TRBV12-4
TGTGCCAGCAGTTCCGGGACTAGCGGAGATACGCAGTATTTT
CASSSGTSGDTQYF
>many|TRBD2|TRBJ2-1|TRBV24-1
TGTGCCACCAGTGAATTAGCGGGAGCTGGTTTGTATGAGCAGTTCTTC
CATSELAGAGLYEQFF
>many|TRBD2|TRBJ2-2|TRBV10-3
TGTGCCATTGGACTAGCGAACACCGGGGAGCTGTTTTTT
CAIGLANTGELFF
>many|.|TRBJ2-1|TRBV12-3/TRBV12-4
TGTGCCAGCAGCGAAACGCATGAGCAGTTCTTC
CASSETHEQFF
>.|.|TRBJ2-1|TRBV7-6
TGTGCCAGCAGCTTGGGACCGGACAATGAGCAGTTCTTC
CASSLGPDNEQFF